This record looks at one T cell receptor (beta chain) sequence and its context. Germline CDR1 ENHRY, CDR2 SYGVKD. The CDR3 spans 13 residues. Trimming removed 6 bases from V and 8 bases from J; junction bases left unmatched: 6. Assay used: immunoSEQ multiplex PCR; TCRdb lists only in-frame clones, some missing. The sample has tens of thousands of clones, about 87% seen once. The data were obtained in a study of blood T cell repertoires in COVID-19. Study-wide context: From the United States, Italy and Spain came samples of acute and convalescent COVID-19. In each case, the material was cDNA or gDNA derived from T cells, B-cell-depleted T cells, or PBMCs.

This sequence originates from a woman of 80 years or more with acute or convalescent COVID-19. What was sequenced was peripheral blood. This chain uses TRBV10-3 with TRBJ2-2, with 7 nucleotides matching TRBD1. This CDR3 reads CAISDRDPGELFF. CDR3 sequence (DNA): TGTGCCATCAGCGACAGGGATCCAGGGGAGCTGTTTTTT.